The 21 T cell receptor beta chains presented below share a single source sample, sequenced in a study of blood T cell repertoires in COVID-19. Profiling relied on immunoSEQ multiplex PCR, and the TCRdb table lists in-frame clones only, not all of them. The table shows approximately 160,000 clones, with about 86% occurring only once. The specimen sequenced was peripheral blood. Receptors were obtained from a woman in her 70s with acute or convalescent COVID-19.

CDR3: CAWVSGMNTEAFF. The CDR3 coding sequence is TGTGCCTGGGTCTCGGGGATGAACACTGAAGCTTTCTTT. The rearrangement links TRBV30 to TRBJ1-1; no firm D call. The CDR3 is made up of 13 amino acids. The germline V and J ends were trimmed by 5 bases and 0 bases, with 10 bases remaining between them. CDR1 and CDR2 (germline): GTSNPN, SVGIG (reference sequence).

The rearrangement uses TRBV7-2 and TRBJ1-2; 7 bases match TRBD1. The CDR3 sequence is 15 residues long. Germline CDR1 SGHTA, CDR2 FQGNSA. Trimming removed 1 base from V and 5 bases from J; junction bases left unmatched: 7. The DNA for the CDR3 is TGTGCCAGCAGCTTAGAGGGACAGATAGGGTATGGCTACACCTTC. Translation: CASSLEGQIGYGYTF.

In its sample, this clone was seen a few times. The CDR3 sequence is CSASKEKEKLFF. CDR3 sequence (DNA): TGCAGTGCTAGTAAGGAGAAGGAAAAACTGTTTTTT. The chain couples TRBV20-1 to TRBJ1-4, with D unclear. V lost 3 bases and J 8 bases, leaving 10 bases between the germline ends. CDR1 and CDR2 (germline): DFQATT, SNEGSKA (reference sequence). The CDR3 spans 12 residues.

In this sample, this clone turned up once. The CDR3, as DNA: TGTGCCAGCAGTATGAATCGGGGTCCCACTGAAGCTTTCTTT. This gives the protein CASSMNRGPTEAFF. The rearrangement joins TRBV6-5 to TRBJ1-1; D not resolved. CDR1 MNHEY and CDR2 SVGAGI come from the germline V gene. V was clipped by 5 bases and J by 4 bases, with 14 bases between them. This CDR3 has 14 amino acids.

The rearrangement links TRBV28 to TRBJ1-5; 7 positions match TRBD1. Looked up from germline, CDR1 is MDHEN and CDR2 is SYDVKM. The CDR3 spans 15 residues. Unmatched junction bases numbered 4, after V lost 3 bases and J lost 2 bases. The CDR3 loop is CASSFSDRGNQPQHF. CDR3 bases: TGTGCCAGCAGTTTCTCTGACAGGGGCAATCAGCCCCAGCATTTT.

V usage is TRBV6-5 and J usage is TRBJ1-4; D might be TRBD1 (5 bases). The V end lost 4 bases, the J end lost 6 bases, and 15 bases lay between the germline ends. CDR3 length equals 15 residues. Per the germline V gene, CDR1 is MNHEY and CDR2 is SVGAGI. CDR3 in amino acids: CASSSVGDWDEKLFF. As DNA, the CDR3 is TGTGCCAGCAGTTCCGTGGGGGACTGGGATGAAAAACTGTTTTTT.

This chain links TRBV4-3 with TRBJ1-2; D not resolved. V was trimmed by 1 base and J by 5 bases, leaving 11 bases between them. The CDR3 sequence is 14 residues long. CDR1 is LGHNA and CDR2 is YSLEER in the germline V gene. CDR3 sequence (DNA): TGCGCCAGCAGCCAAGCGCAGCCGGGGTATGGCTACACCTTC. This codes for CASSQAQPGYGYTF.

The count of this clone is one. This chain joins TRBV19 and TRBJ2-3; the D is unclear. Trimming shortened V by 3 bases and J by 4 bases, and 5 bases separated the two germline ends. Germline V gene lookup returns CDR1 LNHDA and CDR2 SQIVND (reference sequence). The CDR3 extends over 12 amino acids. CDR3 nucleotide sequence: TGTGCCAGTAGTATGACACCAGATACGCAGTATTTT. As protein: CASSMTPDTQYF.

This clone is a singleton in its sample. The CDR3: CASSLLAGGSYEQYF. Here the CDR3 DNA reads TGTGCCAGCAGCTTACTAGCGGGAGGCTCCTACGAGCAGTACTTC. The gene calls are TRBV6-6 and TRBJ2-7; 12 positions match TRBD2. Looked up from germline, CDR1 is MNHNY and CDR2 is SVGAGI (reference sequence). The ends lost 6 bases at V and 0 bases at J; junction bases unmatched: 3. The CDR3 totals 15 residues.

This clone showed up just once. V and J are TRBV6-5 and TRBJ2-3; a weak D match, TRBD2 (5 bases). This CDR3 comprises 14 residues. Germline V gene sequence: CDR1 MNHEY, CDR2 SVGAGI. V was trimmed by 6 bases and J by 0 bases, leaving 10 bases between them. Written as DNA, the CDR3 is TGTGCCAGCAGGAAGCGGACTAGCACAGATACGCAGTATTTT. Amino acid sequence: CASRKRTSTDTQYF.

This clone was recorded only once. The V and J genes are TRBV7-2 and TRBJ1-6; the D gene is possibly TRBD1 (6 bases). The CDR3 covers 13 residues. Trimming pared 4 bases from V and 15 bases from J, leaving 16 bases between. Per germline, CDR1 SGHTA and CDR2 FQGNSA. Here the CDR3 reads CASSSSSGALLHF. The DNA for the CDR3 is TGTGCCAGCAGCTCCAGCTCAGGGGCTCTCCTCCACTTT.

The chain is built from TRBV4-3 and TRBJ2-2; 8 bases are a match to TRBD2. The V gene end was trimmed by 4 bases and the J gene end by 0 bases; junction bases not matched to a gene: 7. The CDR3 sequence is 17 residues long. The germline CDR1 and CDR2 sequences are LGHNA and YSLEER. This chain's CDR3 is CASSRSAGGANTGELFF. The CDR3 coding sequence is TGCGCCAGCAGCCGCTCGGCGGGAGGAGCGAACACCGGGGAGCTGTTTTTT.

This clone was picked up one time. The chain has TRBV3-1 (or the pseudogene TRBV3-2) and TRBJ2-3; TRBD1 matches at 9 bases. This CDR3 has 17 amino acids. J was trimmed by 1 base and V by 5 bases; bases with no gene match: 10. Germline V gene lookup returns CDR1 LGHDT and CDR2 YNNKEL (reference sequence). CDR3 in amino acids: CASSVGLRTGGTDTQYF. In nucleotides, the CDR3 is TGTGCCAGCAGCGTCGGTTTAAGGACAGGGGGCACAGATACGCAGTATTTT.

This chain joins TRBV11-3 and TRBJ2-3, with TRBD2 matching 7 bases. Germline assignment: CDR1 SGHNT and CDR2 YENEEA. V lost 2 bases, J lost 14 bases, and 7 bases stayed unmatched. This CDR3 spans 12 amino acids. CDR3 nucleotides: TGTGCCAGCAGCTTATCGGCGGGAGCCTTGTATTTT. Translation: CASSLSAGALYF. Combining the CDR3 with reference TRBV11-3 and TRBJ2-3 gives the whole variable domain EAGVVQSPRYKIIEKKQPVAFWCNPISGHNTLYWYLQNLGQGPELLIRYENEEAVDDSQLPKDRFSAERLKGVDSTLKIQPAELGDSAVYLCASSLSAGALYFGPGTRLTVL.

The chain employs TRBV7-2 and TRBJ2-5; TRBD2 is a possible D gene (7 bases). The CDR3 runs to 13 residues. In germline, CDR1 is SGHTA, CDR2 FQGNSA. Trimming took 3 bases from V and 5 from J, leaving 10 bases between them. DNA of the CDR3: TGTGCCAGCAGCTTGGGGGGGCGGGAGACCCAGTACTTC. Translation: CASSLGGRETQYF.

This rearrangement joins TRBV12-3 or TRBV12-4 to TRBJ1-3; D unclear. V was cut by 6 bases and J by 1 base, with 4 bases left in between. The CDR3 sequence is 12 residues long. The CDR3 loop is CASRSSGNTIYF. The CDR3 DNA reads TGTGCCAGCAGGTCGTCTGGAAACACCATATATTTT.

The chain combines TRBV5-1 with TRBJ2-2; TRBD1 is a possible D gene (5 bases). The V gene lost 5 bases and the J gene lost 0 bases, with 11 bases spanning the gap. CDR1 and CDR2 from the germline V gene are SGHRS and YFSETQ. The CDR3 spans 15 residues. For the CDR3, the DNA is TGCGCCAGCAGAGAGCAGGGATCGAACACCGGGGAGCTGTTTTTT. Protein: CASREQGSNTGELFF.

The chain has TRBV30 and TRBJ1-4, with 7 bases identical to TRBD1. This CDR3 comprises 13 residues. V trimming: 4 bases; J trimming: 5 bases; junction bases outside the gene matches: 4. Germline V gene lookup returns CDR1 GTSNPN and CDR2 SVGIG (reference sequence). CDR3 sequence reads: CAWTRQGNEKLFF. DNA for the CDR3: TGTGCCTGGACACGACAGGGCAATGAAAAACTGTTTTTT. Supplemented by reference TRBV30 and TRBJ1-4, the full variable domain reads SQTIHQWPATLVQPVGSPLSLECTVEGTSNPNLYWYRQAAGRGLQLLFYSVGIGQISSEVPQNLSASRPQDRQFILSSKKLLLSDSGFYLCAWTRQGNEKLFFGSGTQLSVL.

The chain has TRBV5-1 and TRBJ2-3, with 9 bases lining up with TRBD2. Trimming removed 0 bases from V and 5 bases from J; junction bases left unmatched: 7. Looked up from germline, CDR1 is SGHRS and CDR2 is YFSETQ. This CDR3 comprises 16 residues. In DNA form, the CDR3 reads TGCGCCAGCAGCTTGGCGGCGCGGGAGGGGGTAGATACGCAGTATTTT. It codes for CASSLAAREGVDTQYF.

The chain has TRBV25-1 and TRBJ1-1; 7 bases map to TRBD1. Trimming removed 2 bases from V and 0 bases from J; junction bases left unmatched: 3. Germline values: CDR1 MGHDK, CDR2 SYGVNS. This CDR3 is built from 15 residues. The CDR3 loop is CASSETGTVNTEAFF. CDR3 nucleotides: TGTGCCAGCAGTGAAACCGGGACAGTGAACACTGAAGCTTTCTTT. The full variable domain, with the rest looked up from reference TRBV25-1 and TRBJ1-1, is EADIYQTPRYLVIGTGKKITLECSQTMGHDKMYWYQQDPGMELHLIHYSYGVNSTEKGDLSSESTVSRIRTEHFPLTLESARPSHTSQYLCASSETGTVNTEAFFGQGTRLTVV.

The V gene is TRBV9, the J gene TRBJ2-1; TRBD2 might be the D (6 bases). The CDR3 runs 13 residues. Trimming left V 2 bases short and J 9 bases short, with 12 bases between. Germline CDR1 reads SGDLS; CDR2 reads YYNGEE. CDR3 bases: TGTGCCAGCAGCGTGGACGGGAGTGGTGAGCAGTTCTTC. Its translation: CASSVDGSGEQFF.